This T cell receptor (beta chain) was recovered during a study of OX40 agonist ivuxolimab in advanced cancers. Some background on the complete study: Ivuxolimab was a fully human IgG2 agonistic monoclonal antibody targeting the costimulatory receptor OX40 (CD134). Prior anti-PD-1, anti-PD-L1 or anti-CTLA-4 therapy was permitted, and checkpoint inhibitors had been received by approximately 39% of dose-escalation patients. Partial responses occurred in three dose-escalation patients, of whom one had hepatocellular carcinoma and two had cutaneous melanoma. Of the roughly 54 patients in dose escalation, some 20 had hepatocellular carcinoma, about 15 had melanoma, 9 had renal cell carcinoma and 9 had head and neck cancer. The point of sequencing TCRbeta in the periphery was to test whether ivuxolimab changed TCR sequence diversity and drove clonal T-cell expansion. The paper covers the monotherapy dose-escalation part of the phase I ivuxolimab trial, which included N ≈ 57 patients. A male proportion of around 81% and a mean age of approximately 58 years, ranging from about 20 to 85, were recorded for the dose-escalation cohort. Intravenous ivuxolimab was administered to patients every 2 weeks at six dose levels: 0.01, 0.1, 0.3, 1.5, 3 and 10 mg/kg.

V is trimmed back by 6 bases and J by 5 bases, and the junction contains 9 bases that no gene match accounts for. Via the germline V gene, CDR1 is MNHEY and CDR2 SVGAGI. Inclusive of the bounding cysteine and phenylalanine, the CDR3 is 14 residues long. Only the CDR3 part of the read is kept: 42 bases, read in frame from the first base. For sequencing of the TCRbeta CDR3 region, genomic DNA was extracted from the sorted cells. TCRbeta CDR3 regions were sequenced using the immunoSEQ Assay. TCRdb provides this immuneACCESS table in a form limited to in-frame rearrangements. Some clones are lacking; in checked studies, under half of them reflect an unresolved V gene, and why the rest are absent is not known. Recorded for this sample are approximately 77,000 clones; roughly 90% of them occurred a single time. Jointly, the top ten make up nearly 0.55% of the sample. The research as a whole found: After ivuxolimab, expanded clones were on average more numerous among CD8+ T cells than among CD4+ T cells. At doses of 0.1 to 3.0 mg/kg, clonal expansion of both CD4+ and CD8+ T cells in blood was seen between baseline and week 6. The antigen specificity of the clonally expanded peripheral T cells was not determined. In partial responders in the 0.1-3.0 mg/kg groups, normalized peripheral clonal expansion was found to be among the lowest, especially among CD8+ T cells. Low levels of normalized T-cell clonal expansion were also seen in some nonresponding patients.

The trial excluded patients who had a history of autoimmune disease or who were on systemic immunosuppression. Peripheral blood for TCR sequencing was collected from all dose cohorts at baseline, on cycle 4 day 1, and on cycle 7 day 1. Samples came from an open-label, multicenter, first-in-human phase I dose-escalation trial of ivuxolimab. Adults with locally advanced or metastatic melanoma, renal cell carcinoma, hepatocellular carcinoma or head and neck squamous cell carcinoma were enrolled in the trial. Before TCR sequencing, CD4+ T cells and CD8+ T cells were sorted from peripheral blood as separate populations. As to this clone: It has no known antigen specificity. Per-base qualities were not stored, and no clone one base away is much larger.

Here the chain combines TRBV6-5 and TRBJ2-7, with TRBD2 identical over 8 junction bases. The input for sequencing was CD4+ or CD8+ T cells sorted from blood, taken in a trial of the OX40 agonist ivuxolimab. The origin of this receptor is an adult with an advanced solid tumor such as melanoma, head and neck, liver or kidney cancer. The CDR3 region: CASSGLAQGDEQYF. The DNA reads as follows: TGTGCCAGCAGCGGACTAGCCCAAGGCGACGAGCAGTACTTC.